The 8 T cell receptor beta chains below were found in one sample sequenced in a study of neurological immune-mediated disorders. One entry per CDR3 protein results from TCRdb running MiXCR on the 5' RACE reads. The table has 81,000 or so distinct CDR3 sequences, less than 5.5% seen once. Sequenced: PBMCs. The receptors were gathered from a woman in her 30s with multiple sclerosis.

This clonotype has at least ten counts. The J gene is TRBJ2-3, the V gene TRBV3-1; 7 bases agree with TRBD1. There are 15 residues in the CDR3. Germline loops: CDR1 LGHDT, CDR2 YNNKEL (reference sequence). J was trimmed by 2 bases and V by 6 bases; bases with no gene match: 8. Here the CDR3 DNA reads TGTGCCAGCAGTCGAAAGACAGGGAACACAGATACGCAGTATTTT. Its translation: CASSRKTGNTDTQYF.

The sample holds many counts of this clonotype. CDR3 loop: CASSREPGTENSPLHF. CDR3 sequence (DNA): TGCGCCAGCAGCCGAGAGCCCGGGACAGAGAATTCACCCCTCCACTTT. The chain recombines TRBV5-1 with TRBJ1-6; 7 nucleotides line up with TRBD1. CDR3 length equals 16 residues. J was trimmed by 7 bases and V by 4 bases; bases with no gene match: 11. From germline, CDR1 is SGHRS and CDR2 YFSETQ. The full variable domain, rest sourced from reference TRBV5-1 and TRBJ1-6, is KAGVTQTPRYLIKTRGQQVTLSCSPISGHRSVSWYQQTPGQGLQFLFEYFSETQRNKGNFPGRFSGRQFSNSRSEMNVSTLELGDSALYLCASSREPGTENSPLHFGNGTRLTVT.

In this sample, this clonotype turned up many times. The chain has TRBV21-1 and TRBJ1-4. TRBV21-1 is marked as a pseudogene. The CDR3 has 15 amino acids. This CDR3 reads CARTAEGITNEKLFF. CDR3 nucleotide sequence: TGTGCCAGGACTGCGGAGGGGATAACTAATGAAAAACTGTTTTTT.

This clonotype has just a few counts. The CDR3 protein is CASSLGDSGYTF. The CDR3 nucleotides read TGTGCCAGCAGTCTAGGGGATTCTGGCTACACCTTC. J is TRBJ1-2 and V is TRBV28; D might be TRBD1 (5 bases). The CDR3 is made up of 12 amino acids. The germline V and J ends were trimmed by 5 bases and 7 bases, with 11 bases remaining between them. CDR1 is MDHEN and CDR2 is SYDVKM in the germline V gene.

This clonotype was seen many times. The V call is TRBV20-1, the J call TRBJ1-1, with 10 bases lining up with TRBD1. The CDR3 consists of 14 residues. Germline CDR1 DFQATT, CDR2 SNEGSKA (reference sequence). The CDR3 DNA follows: TGCAGCGCCACGGGGGGACAGGGGTTCACTGAAGCTTTCTTT. Protein: CSATGGQGFTEAFF.

The chain joins TRBV7-2 to TRBJ2-1, with D perhaps TRBD2 (7 bases). V was clipped by 5 bases and J by 6 bases, with 14 bases between them. CDR3 size: 14 residues. Per germline, CDR1 SGHTA and CDR2 FQGNSA. The CDR3 nucleotides read TGTGCCAGCAGCCTAAAAGGGGGGGGCAATGAGCAGTTCTTC. It codes for CASSLKGGGNEQFF. Combining the CDR3 with reference TRBV7-2 and TRBJ2-1 gives the whole variable domain GAGVSQSPSNKVTEKGKDVELRCDPISGHTALYWYRQSLGQGLEFLIYFQGNSAPDKSGLPSDRFSAERTGGSVSTLTIQRTQQEDSAVYLCASSLKGGGNEQFFGPGTRLTVL.

This clonotype came up many times. The chain employs TRBV5-1 and TRBJ2-2, with D maybe TRBD2 (6 bases). CDR3 length: 16 amino acids. Trimming shortened V by 0 bases and J by 6 bases, and 15 bases separated the two germline ends. The V gene's germline CDR1 is SGHRS and CDR2 YFSETQ. As DNA, the CDR3 is TGCGCCAGCAGCTTGGCCCCCGGGACTTTGCCCGGGGAGCTGTTTTTT. Residues: CASSLAPGTLPGELFF.

In its sample, this clonotype was seen many times. This chain uses TRBV18 with TRBJ2-5; D remains unclear. Germline values: CDR1 KGHSH, CDR2 LQKENI. Trimming pared 6 bases from V and 4 bases from J, leaving 6 bases between. CDR3 length: 11 amino acids. The CDR3 here is CASSNRETQYF. CDR3 sequence (DNA): TGTGCCAGCTCCAACAGAGAGACCCAGTACTTC. The full variable domain, with the rest looked up from reference TRBV18 and TRBJ2-5, is NAGVMQNPRHLVRRRGQEARLRCSPMKGHSHVYWYRQLPEEGLKFMVYLQKENIIDESGMPKERFSAEFPKEGPSILRIQQVVRGDSAAYFCASSNRETQYFGPGTRLLVL.